A single sample is the source of the 8 T cell receptor beta chains below, sequenced in a study of cytomegalovirus exposure and HLA in healthy donors (dated by TCRdb to the late 2010s). The protocol used for the library was the immunoSEQ multiplex PCR assay. What TCRdb holds here is the immuneACCESS table cut down to in-frame rearrangements. Part of the clones is not present; checked against another copy, under half of the missing clones reflect an unresolved V gene, and the others are unexplained. The sample data list around 240,000 clones, and around 91% of these were observed just once. The ten largest account for 0.35% to 0.45% of the sample. The sample taken for sequencing was PBMCs. The receptor source for this set is a woman aged 18-29 years in good health and CMV-seronegative.

A few counts support this clone. DNA for the CDR3: TGTGCCAGCAGTTTCGACAGGGATAATTCACCCCTCCACTTT. Translated: CASSFDRDNSPLHF. This rearrangement joins TRBV6-5 to TRBJ1-6; 7 bases map to TRBD1. The CDR3 loop spans 14 amino acids. V dropped 4 bases and J dropped 5; count of bases not matched to a gene: 2. Germline V lookup: CDR1 MNHEY, CDR2 SVGAGI.

The genes are TRBV5-1 and TRBJ2-3; 11 bases agree with TRBD1. Germline V gene lookup returns CDR1 SGHRS and CDR2 YFSETQ. The length of the CDR3 is 15 residues. Losses at the gene ends were 4 bases for V and 1 base for J; bases not matched to a gene: 2. DNA for the CDR3: TGCGCCAGCAGCAGGACAGGGGGCCGCACAGATACGCAGTATTTT. This gives the protein CASSRTGGRTDTQYF. Complete variable domain (other parts from reference TRBV5-1 and TRBJ2-3): KAGVTQTPRYLIKTRGQQVTLSCSPISGHRSVSWYQQTPGQGLQFLFEYFSETQRNKGNFPGRFSGRQFSNSRSEMNVSTLELGDSALYLCASSRTGGRTDTQYFGPGTRLTVL.

This clone has only one observation. The chain uses TRBV7-2 and TRBJ1-2; maybe TRBD1 (6 bases). The CDR3 runs 13 residues. Per the germline V gene, CDR1 is SGHTA and CDR2 is FQGNSA. V gave up 5 bases and J gave up 5 bases, with 12 bases separating them. CDR3 nucleotides: TGTGCCAGCAGCCCCACTACAGGGTATGGCTACACCTTC. Residues: CASSPTTGYGYTF. Filled out from reference TRBV7-2 and TRBJ1-2, the complete variable domain reads GAGVSQSPSNKVTEKGKDVELRCDPISGHTALYWYRQSLGQGLEFLIYFQGNSAPDKSGLPSDRFSAERTGGSVSTLTIQRTQQEDSAVYLCASSPTTGYGYTFGSGTRLTVV.

J is TRBJ2-3 and V is TRBV4-2; tentative D call: TRBD1 (6 bases). V lost 2 bases, J lost 0 bases, and 12 bases lay in between. The CDR3 contains 16 residues. Germline-derived CDR1 and CDR2 are LGHNA and YNFKEQ. CDR3 nucleotides: TGTGCCAGCAGCCAAACCTGGACAGCTAGCACAGATACGCAGTATTTT. Its translation: CASSQTWTASTDTQYF.

The genes are TRBV4-3 and TRBJ2-2; TRBD2 aligns across 7 bases. The germline CDR1 and CDR2 sequences are LGHNA and YSLEER. This CDR3 contains 15 residues. The junction had 9 bases not matched to a gene; V was cut back by 2 bases and J by 9 bases. CDR3: CASSQSSGGYRELFF. Here the CDR3 DNA reads TGCGCCAGCAGCCAATCTAGCGGAGGTTACCGGGAGCTGTTTTTT.

The gene calls are TRBV12-2 and TRBJ2-7; the table gives TRBD2 as D, unverified against the DNA. TRBV12-2 constitutes a pseudogene. This CDR3 is built from 18 residues. CDR3 DNA: TGTGCAAGTCGCTTGGGAATCCTTAGCGGGGGCCGTTACTACGAGCAGTACGTC. As protein: CASRLGILSGGRYYEQYV.

The chain employs TRBV7-2 and TRBJ1-2; no firm D call. The CDR3 contains 14 residues. Per germline, CDR1 SGHTA and CDR2 FQGNSA. V was trimmed by 1 base and J by 8 bases, leaving 14 bases between them. CDR3 nucleotide sequence: TGTGCCAGCAGCTTAGAGGAAGGTCCGGGGGGCTACACCTTC. It translates to CASSLEEGPGGYTF.

The V gene is TRBV27, the J gene TRBJ1-5; no firm D call. The length of the CDR3 is 14 residues. Germline CDR1 MNHEY, CDR2 SMNVEV (reference sequence). Trimming took off 7 bases at V and 2 bases at J, with 12 bases between the two ends. As DNA, the CDR3 is TGTGCCAGCACCACTCCTGGAGGCAATCAGCCCCAGCATTTT. Residues: CASTTPGGNQPQHF.